These 29 T cell receptor beta chains were sequenced from one sample in a study of T cell responses to AZD1222 COVID-19 vaccine (dated by TCRdb to the early 2020s). The library relied on the immunoSEQ multiplex PCR assay. The table comes from immuneACCESS by way of TCRdb, which keeps in-frame sequences with V and J called. Part of the clones is missing from these tables; in studies checked, under half for an unresolved V gene and the rest for unknown reasons. The sample table records under 120,000 clones; more than 90% of these occur just once. The ten largest clones capture 2.2% of the sample. The time point label for this specimen denotes: baseline before first vaccination. The starting material was peripheral blood, obtained on day 0 of AZD1222 vaccination. Every receptor here comes from an adult in good health.

The V gene is TRBV2, the J gene TRBJ1-1; D perhaps matches TRBD1 (5 bases). V was trimmed by 8 bases and J by 0 bases, leaving 13 bases between them. This CDR3 contains 14 residues. Germline V gene lookup returns CDR1 SNHLY and CDR2 FYNNEI. DNA for the CDR3: TGTGCCAGCGAAAGGAAAGGGGTGAACACTGAAGCTTTCTTT. Its translation: CASERKGVNTEAFF.

The genes are TRBV7-6 and TRBJ1-6, with unresolved D. V dropped 8 bases and J dropped 6 bases, with 8 bases sitting between them. There are 12 residues in the CDR3. The germline gives CDR1 SGHVS, CDR2 FNYEAQ. The CDR3 DNA sequence: TGTGCCAGCGGACCAATTAATTCACCCCTCCACTTT. This encodes CASGPINSPLHF.

The chain links TRBV7-3 to TRBJ2-1; D remains ambiguous. The length of the CDR3 is 16 residues. V lost 5 bases, J lost 0 bases, and 14 bases lay in between. Germline CDR1 SGHTA, CDR2 FQGTGA. The CDR3 region has the DNA TGTGCCAGCAGCCTGGCCCGGGTATCCTCCTACAATGAGCAGTTCTTC. Its translation: CASSLARVSSYNEQFF.

This chain links TRBV2 with TRBJ2-7, with TRBD2 identical over 8 bases. CDR3 length: 13 residues. Germline trimming cut 8 bases from V and 2 bases from J; bases unmatched to any gene: 5. In germline, CDR1 is SNHLY, CDR2 FYNNEI. The CDR3, as DNA: TGTGCCAGCTGTATAGCGGGGCCCTACGAGCAGTACTTC. Protein sequence: CASCIAGPYEQYF.

The genes are TRBV19 and TRBJ2-2; 9 positions agree with TRBD2. V was clipped by 7 bases and J by 1 base; unmatched bases: 4. The CDR3 sequence is 15 residues long. Germline V gives CDR1 LNHDA, CDR2 SQIVND (reference sequence). The CDR3 protein is CASNPSGVNTGELFF. The CDR3 region has the DNA TGTGCCAGTAATCCTAGCGGGGTGAACACCGGGGAGCTGTTTTTT.

The genes are TRBV7-2 and TRBJ1-5; no reliable D call. The CDR3 totals 15 residues. Germline V gene data show CDR1 as SGHTA and CDR2 as FQGNSA. V shed 0 bases and J shed 4 bases, with 10 bases lying between them. CDR3 sequence: CASSLAGRINQPQHF. The CDR3 DNA reads TGTGCCAGCAGCTTAGCGGGGAGGATTAATCAGCCCCAGCATTTT.

V gene TRBV5-1 combines with J gene TRBJ1-1, with a tentative D call TRBD1 (5 bases). The ends were cut back, 5 bases at V and 3 bases at J, with 11 bases in the middle. CDR1 SGHRS and CDR2 YFSETQ come from the germline V gene. The CDR3 runs to 13 residues. In DNA, the CDR3 is TGCGCCAGCAGAACCCAGGGCCACACTGAAGCTTTCTTT. Its translation is CASRTQGHTEAFF.

V is TRBV7-8 and J is TRBJ1-3, with no clear D. The CDR3 has 14 residues. Trimming pared 5 bases from V and 0 bases from J, leaving 8 bases between. Germline V gives CDR1 SGHVS, CDR2 FQNEAQ. The CDR3 DNA reads as TGTGCCAGCAGCCATCAGCGCTCTGGAAACACCATATATTTT. Translated: CASSHQRSGNTIYF.

The CDR3 here is CSVPNYNEQFF. DNA for the CDR3: TGCAGTGTCCCGAACTACAATGAGCAGTTCTTC. This chain joins TRBV20-1 and TRBJ2-1; no definite D call. Germline V gene sequence: CDR1 DFQATT, CDR2 SNEGSKA (reference sequence). This CDR3 contains 11 residues. V lost 7 bases and J 3 bases, leaving 7 bases between the germline ends.

V gene TRBV4-3 combines with J gene TRBJ2-3; weak D call: TRBD1 (6 bases). CDR3 length: 16 residues. The germline V and J ends were trimmed by 0 bases and 3 bases, with 13 bases remaining between them. CDR1 and CDR2 (germline): LGHNA, YSLEER. The CDR3 spells CASSQDSGVGTDTQYF. CDR3 coding DNA: TGCGCCAGCAGCCAAGATTCAGGGGTTGGGACAGATACGCAGTATTTT.

The rearrangement links TRBV5-4 to TRBJ1-6; D may be TRBD1 (5 bases). V lost 4 bases to trimming and J lost 8 bases, with 13 bases between them. The CDR3 extends over 14 amino acids. Per the germline V gene, CDR1 is SGHNT and CDR2 is YYREEE (reference sequence). CDR3 DNA sequence: TGTGCCAGCAGCCGAGGGGTATCCGATTCACCCCTCCACTTT. Translation gives CASSRGVSDSPLHF.

The V gene is TRBV9, the J gene TRBJ1-2, with TRBD1 matching over 7 bases. Germline V CDR1 and CDR2: SGDLS, YYNGEE. Germline trimming cut 0 bases from V and 3 bases from J; bases unmatched to any gene: 8. The CDR3 has 16 amino acids. This CDR3 reads CASSVALTGRDYGYTF. The CDR3, as DNA: TGTGCCAGCAGCGTAGCTCTGACAGGGCGAGACTATGGCTACACCTTC. Full variable domain (remainder filled in from reference TRBV9 and TRBJ1-2): DSGVTQTPKHLITATGQRVTLRCSPRSGDLSVYWYQQSLDQGLQFLIQYYNGEERAKGNILERFSAQQFPDLHSELNLSSLELGDSALYFCASSVALTGRDYGYTFGSGTRLTVV.

In this sample, this clone turned up once. V usage is TRBV9 and J usage is TRBJ2-2; the D is unclear. CDR1 is SGDLS, CDR2 YYNGEE, per germline. V shed 4 bases and J shed 5 bases, with 6 bases lying between them. This CDR3 spans 12 amino acids. In DNA, the CDR3 is TGTGCCAGCAGCCCCAGAACCGGGGAGCTGTTTTTT. Amino acids: CASSPRTGELFF.

This clone was recorded many times. CDR3 protein: CASSQGRGLSKNTEAFF. In nucleotides, the CDR3 is TGCGCCAGCAGCCAAGGTAGGGGCCTTTCTAAGAACACTGAAGCTTTCTTT. The genes are TRBV4-3 and TRBJ1-1; D perhaps matches TRBD1 (5 bases). Germline V CDR1 and CDR2: LGHNA, YSLEER. Trimming pared 1 base from V and 1 base from J, leaving 16 bases between. This CDR3 is built from 17 residues.

The gene calls are TRBV2 and TRBJ2-2; no clear D. Germline V gene data show CDR1 as SNHLY and CDR2 as FYNNEI. V lost 5 bases, J lost 4 bases, and 11 bases lay in between. There are 14 residues in the CDR3. The chain's CDR3 is CASSFGIGTGELFF. Here the CDR3 DNA reads TGTGCCAGCAGTTTTGGAATTGGCACCGGGGAGCTGTTTTTT.

J is TRBJ2-2 and V is TRBV28; D remains ambiguous. The length of the CDR3 is 12 residues. V was pared by 8 bases and J by 3 bases, with 7 bases between. Germline V lookup: CDR1 MDHEN, CDR2 SYDVKM. In DNA, the CDR3 is TGTGCCAGCGCAAGCGACACCGGGGAGCTGTTTTTT. Protein sequence: CASASDTGELFF.

V is TRBV11-3 and J is TRBJ2-5; no reliable D call. From germline, CDR1 is SGHNT and CDR2 YENEEA. The CDR3 runs to 14 residues. V was trimmed by 2 bases and J by 4 bases, leaving 11 bases between them. The CDR3 is CASSLSWQAETQYF. As DNA, the CDR3 is TGTGCCAGCAGCTTAAGTTGGCAGGCAGAGACCCAGTACTTC.

V usage is TRBV19 and J usage is TRBJ2-2, with 11 positions matching TRBD2. The CDR3 length is 15 residues. V dropped 5 bases and J dropped 7; count of bases not matched to a gene: 6. Germline lookup yields CDR1 LNHDA and CDR2 SQIVND (reference sequence). The DNA for the CDR3 is TGTGCCAGTAGTCCTAGCGGGAGGCCGGGCGGGGAGCTGTTTTTT. Translation: CASSPSGRPGGELFF.

The chain recombines TRBV19 with TRBJ2-6; D uncertain. Trimming removed 7 bases from V and 0 bases from J, with 10 bases in between. There are 15 residues in the CDR3. From germline, CDR1 is LNHDA and CDR2 SQIVND (reference sequence). The CDR3 bases are TGTGCCAGTACTCGGATCTCCTCTGGGGCCAACGTCCTGACTTTC. This sequence encodes CASTRISSGANVLTF. Looking up the rest from reference TRBV19 and TRBJ2-6 gives the full variable domain: DGGITQSPKYLFRKEGQNVTLSCEQNLNHDAMYWYRQDPGQGLRLIYYSQIVNDFQKGDIAEGYSVSREKKESFPLTVTSAQKNPTAFYLCASTRISSGANVLTFGAGSRLTVL.

The gene calls are TRBV5-1 and TRBJ2-4; a possible D gene is TRBD1 (5 bases). Germline assignment: CDR1 SGHRS and CDR2 YFSETQ. CDR3 length equals 15 residues. V shed 0 bases and J shed 2 bases, with 9 bases lying between them. CDR3 residues: CASSLESGPKNIQYF. The DNA for the CDR3 is TGCGCCAGCAGCTTGGAGTCAGGGCCCAAAAACATTCAGTACTTC.

This chain connects TRBV2 to TRBJ1-6, with D uncertain. Per the germline V gene, CDR1 is SNHLY and CDR2 is FYNNEI. The CDR3 runs to 14 residues. V lost 7 bases to trimming and J lost 12 bases, with 19 bases between them. The CDR3 nucleotides are TGTGCCAGCATTATCTGGGGAGCGAACGAACCCCTCCACTTT. Translation: CASIIWGANEPLHF. Combining the CDR3 with reference TRBV2 and TRBJ1-6 gives the whole variable domain EPEVTQTPSHQVTQMGQEVILRCVPISNHLYFYWYRQILGQKVEFLVSFYNNEISEKSEIFDDQFSVERPDGSNFTLKIRSTKLEDSAMYFCASIIWGANEPLHFGNGTRLTVT.

CDR3 loop: CSASLLAVNTEAFF. The CDR3 nucleotides are TGCAGTGCTAGTTTACTGGCGGTGAACACTGAAGCTTTCTTT. The J gene is TRBJ1-1, the V gene TRBV20-1; D gene unclear. Germline loops: CDR1 DFQATT, CDR2 SNEGSKA (reference sequence). Trimming shortened V by 3 bases and J by 0 bases, and 11 bases separated the two germline ends. CDR3 length: 14 amino acids.

This clone has a single count. V gene TRBV5-8 combines with J gene TRBJ1-5, with D perhaps matching TRBD1 (6 bases). From germline, CDR1 is SGHTS and CDR2 YDEGEE. This CDR3 region has 15 residues. The V end was cut by 4 bases, the J end by 7 bases, with 18 bases between. The CDR3 reads CASSQRIVGGQPQHF. CDR3 nucleotide sequence: TGTGCCAGCAGCCAGCGGATAGTTGGGGGCCAGCCCCAGCATTTT.

The chain employs TRBV7-6 and TRBJ1-1, with 8 nucleotides matching TRBD1. CDR3 length equals 16 residues. Losses at the gene ends were 3 bases for V and 5 bases for J; bases not matched to a gene: 11. Germline values: CDR1 SGHVS, CDR2 FNYEAQ. This CDR3 reads CASSLAPGGSGTEAFF. Here the CDR3 DNA reads TGTGCCAGCAGCTTGGCGCCAGGGGGCTCGGGTACTGAAGCTTTCTTT.

This chain uses TRBV10-1 with TRBJ1-5, with D unclear. Germline CDR1 WNHNN, CDR2 SYGVQD (reference sequence). Trimming cost V 8 bases and J 11 bases, with 13 bases left between them. This CDR3 is 11 amino acids long. The CDR3 DNA reads TGCGCCAGCCGACCCAGTTTCGCCCAGCATTTT. This encodes CASRPSFAQHF.

The rearrangement uses TRBV3-1 (or the pseudogene TRBV3-2) and TRBJ2-6; the D is unclear. Germline V gene data show CDR1 as LGHDT and CDR2 as YNNKEL (reference sequence). The CDR3 covers 19 residues. V was pared by 1 base and J by 0 bases, with 16 bases between. The CDR3 DNA follows: TGTGCCAGCAGCCAAGGCCTGGGATCCCCAAGCTCTGGGGCCAACGTCCTGACTTTC. Protein: CASSQGLGSPSSGANVLTF.

The chain combines TRBV7-2 with TRBJ2-2, with unresolved D. This CDR3 comprises 14 residues. Trimming pared 1 base from V and 4 bases from J, leaving 7 bases between. The germline V gene encodes CDR1 SGHTA and CDR2 FQGNSA. The chain's CDR3 is CASSLGATTGELFF. CDR3 in DNA: TGTGCCAGCAGCTTAGGCGCGACCACCGGGGAGCTGTTTTTT. The full variable domain, rest sourced from reference TRBV7-2 and TRBJ2-2, is GAGVSQSPSNKVTEKGKDVELRCDPISGHTALYWYRQSLGQGLEFLIYFQGNSAPDKSGLPSDRFSAERTGGSVSTLTIQRTQQEDSAVYLCASSLGATTGELFFGEGSRLTVL.

The genes are TRBV28 and TRBJ1-5, with TRBD1 identical over 12 bases. The germline CDR1 and CDR2 sequences are MDHEN and SYDVKM. V shed 8 bases, J shed 5 bases, and the junction held 19 bases outside the gene matches. This CDR3 contains 19 residues. The CDR3 here is CASATPRIWDRGRYQPQHF. CDR3 DNA sequence: TGTGCCAGCGCCACCCCCCGAATCTGGGACAGGGGGCGGTATCAGCCCCAGCATTTT.

This chain connects TRBV2 to TRBJ1-2; D is possibly TRBD1 (5 bases). Trimming shortened V by 7 bases and J by 5 bases, and 8 bases separated the two germline ends. The CDR3 is 11 residues long. CDR1 and CDR2 from the germline V gene are SNHLY and FYNNEI. CDR3 in amino acids: CASKTEYGYTF. The CDR3 bases are TGTGCCAGCAAGACAGAGTATGGCTACACCTTC.